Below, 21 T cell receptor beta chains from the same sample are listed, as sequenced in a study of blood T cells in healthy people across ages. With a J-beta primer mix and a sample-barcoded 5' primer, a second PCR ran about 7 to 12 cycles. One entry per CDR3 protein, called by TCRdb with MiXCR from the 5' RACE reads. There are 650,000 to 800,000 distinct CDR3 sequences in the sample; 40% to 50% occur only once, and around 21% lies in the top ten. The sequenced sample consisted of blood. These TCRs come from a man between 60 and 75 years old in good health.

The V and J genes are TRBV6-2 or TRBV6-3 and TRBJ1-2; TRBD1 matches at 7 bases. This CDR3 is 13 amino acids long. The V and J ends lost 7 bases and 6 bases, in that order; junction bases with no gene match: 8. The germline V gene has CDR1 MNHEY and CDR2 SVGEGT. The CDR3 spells CASKLLDRDGYTF. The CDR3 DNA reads TGTGCCAGCAAGTTACTCGACAGGGATGGCTACACCTTC.

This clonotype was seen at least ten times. This CDR3 reads CSNPGQGYEQFF. The CDR3 bases are TGCAGCAACCCAGGGCAGGGGTATGAGCAGTTCTTC. The gene calls are TRBV20-1 and TRBJ2-1, with D perhaps TRBD1 (6 bases). This CDR3 is built from 12 residues. CDR1 is DFQATT and CDR2 is SNEGSKA in the germline V gene (reference sequence).

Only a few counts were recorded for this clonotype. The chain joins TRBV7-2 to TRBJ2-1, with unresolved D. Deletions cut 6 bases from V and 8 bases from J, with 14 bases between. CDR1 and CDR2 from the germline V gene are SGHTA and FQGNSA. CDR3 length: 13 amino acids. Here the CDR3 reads CASRAGPSDEQFF. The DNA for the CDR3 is TGTGCCAGCAGGGCCGGGCCCTCCGATGAGCAGTTCTTC.

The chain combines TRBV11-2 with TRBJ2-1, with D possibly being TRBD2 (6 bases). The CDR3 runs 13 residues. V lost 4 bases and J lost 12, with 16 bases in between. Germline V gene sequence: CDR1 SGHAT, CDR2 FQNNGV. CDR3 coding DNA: TGTGCCAGCAGCTCAGGACTACTGCCGGCGCAGTTCTTC. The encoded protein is CASSSGLLPAQFF.

The CDR3, as DNA: TGTGCCAGCAGTGATGTACTATGGGAGTATGAGGGACCTCTTAACTATGGCTACACCTTC. Its translation: CASSDVLWEYEGPLNYGYTF. This chain links TRBV6-1 with TRBJ1-2; a possible D gene is TRBD1 (5 bases). This CDR3 region has 20 residues. The germline CDR1 and CDR2 sequences are MNHNS and SASEGT. Trimming cost V 3 bases and J 1 base, with 27 bases left between them.

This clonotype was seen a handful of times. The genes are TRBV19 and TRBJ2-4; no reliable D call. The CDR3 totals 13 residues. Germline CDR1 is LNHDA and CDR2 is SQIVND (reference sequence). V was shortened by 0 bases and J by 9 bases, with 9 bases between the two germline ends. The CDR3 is CASSIERSGIQYF. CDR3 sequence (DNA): TGTGCCAGTAGTATAGAGCGGTCGGGCATTCAGTACTTC.

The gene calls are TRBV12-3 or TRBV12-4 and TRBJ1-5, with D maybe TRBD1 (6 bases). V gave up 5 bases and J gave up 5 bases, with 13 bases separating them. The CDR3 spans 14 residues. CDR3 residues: CASSHEGGYQPQHF. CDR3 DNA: TGTGCCAGCAGTCATGAGGGGGGTTATCAGCCCCAGCATTTT.

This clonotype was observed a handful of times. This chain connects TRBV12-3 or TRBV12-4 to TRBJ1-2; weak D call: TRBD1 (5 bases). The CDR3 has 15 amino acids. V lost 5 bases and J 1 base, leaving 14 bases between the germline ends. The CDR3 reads CASSPTGTRNYGYTF. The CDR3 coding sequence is TGTGCCAGCAGTCCTACGGGGACTCGTAACTATGGCTACACCTTC.

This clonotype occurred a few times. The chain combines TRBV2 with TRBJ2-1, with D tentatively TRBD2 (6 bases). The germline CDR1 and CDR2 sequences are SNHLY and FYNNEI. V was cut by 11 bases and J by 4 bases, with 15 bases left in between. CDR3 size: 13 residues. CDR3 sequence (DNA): TGTGCCGGAAGCGGGCAGCTATACAATGAGCAGTTCTTC. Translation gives CAGSGQLYNEQFF.

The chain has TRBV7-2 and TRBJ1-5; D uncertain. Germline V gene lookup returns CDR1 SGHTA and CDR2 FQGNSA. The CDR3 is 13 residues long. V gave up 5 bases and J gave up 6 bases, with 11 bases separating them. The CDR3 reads CASSLLGSQPQHF. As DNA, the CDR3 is TGTGCCAGCAGCCTATTGGGATCTCAGCCCCAGCATTTT.

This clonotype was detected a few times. CDR3 sequence: CASSGDVYEQYF. As DNA, the CDR3 is TGTGCCAGCAGCGGGGACGTCTACGAGCAGTACTTC. The chain uses TRBV6-2 or TRBV6-3 and TRBJ2-7, with D possibly called TRBD1 or TRBD2 (5 bases each). CDR1 is MNHEY, CDR2 SVGEGT, per germline. Trimming left V 6 bases short and J 3 bases short, with 9 bases between. The CDR3 spans 12 residues.

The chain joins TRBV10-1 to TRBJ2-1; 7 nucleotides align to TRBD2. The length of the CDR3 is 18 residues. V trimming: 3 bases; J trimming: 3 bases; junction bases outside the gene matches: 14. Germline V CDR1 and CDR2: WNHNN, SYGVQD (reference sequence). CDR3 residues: CASSEGLGSGGLYNEQFF. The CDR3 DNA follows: TGCGCCAGCAGTGAAGGACTGGGATCGGGGGGACTCTACAATGAGCAGTTCTTC.

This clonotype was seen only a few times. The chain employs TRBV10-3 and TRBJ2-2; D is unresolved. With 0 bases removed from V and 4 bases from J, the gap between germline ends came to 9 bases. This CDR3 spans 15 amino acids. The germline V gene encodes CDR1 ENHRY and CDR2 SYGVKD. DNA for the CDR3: TGTGCCATCAGTGAGTCGAGTCTATCCACCGGGGAGCTGTTTTTT. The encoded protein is CAISESSLSTGELFF.

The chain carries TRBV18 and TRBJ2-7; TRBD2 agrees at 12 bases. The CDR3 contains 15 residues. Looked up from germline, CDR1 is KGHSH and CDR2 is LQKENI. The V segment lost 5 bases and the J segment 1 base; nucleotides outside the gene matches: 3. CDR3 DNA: TGTGCCAGCTCAGGACTAGCGGGGAATTCCTACGAGCAGTACTTC. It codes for CASSGLAGNSYEQYF.

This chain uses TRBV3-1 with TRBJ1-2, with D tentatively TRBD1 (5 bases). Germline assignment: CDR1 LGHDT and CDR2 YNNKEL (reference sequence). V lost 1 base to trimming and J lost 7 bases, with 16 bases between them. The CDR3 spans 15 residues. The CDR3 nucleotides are TGTGCCAGCAGCCAAGGTTTTGAGGGGTTTGGTGGCTACACCTTC. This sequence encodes CASSQGFEGFGGYTF.

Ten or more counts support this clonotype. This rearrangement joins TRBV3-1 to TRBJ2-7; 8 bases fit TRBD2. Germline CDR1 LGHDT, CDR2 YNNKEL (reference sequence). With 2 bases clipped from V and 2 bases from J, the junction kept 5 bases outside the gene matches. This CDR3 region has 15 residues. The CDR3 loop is CASSQTSGRAYEQYF. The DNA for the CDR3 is TGTGCCAGCAGCCAAACGAGCGGGAGAGCCTACGAGCAGTACTTC.

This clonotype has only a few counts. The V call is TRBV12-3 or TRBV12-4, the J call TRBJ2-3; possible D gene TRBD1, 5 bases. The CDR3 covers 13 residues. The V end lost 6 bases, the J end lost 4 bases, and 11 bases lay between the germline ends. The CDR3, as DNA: TGTGCCAGCAGCCCAACAGGCTCAGATACGCAGTATTTT. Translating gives CASSPTGSDTQYF.

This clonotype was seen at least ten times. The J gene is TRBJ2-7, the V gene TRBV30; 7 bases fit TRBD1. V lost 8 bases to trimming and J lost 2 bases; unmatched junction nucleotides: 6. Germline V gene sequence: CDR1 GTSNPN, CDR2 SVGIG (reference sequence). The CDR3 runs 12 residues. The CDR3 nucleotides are TGTGCCGGTCAGGGGGATACCTACGAGCAGTACTTC. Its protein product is CAGQGDTYEQYF.

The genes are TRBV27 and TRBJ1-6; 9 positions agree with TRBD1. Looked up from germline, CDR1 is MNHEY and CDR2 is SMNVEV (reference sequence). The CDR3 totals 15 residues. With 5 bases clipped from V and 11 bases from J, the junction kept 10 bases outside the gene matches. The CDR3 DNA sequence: TGTGCCAGCAGTGAGCACAGGGGACAGGGAACACCCCTCCACTTT. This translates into CASSEHRGQGTPLHF.

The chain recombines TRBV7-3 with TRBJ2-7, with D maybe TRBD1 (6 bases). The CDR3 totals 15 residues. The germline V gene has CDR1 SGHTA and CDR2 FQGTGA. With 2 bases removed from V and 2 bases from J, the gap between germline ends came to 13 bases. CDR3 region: CASSLFPDSPYEQYF. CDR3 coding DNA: TGTGCCAGCAGCTTATTTCCGGACAGCCCCTACGAGCAGTACTTC.

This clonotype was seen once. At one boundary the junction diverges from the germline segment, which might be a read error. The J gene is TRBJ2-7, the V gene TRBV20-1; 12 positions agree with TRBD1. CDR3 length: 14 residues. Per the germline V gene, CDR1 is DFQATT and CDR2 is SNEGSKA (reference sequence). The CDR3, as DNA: TGCAGTGCTACCCGGGGACAGGGGGCCAACGAGCTGTACTTC. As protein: CSATRGQGANELYF.